This T cell receptor (beta chain) was identified in a study of blood T cell repertoires in COVID-19. Study-level information: Italy, Spain and the United States were the sources of the convalescent and acute COVID-19 samples.

The protocol was immunoSEQ multiplex PCR, while the TCRdb copy is restricted to in-frame clones and leaves out a portion. The table lists around 150,000 clones, about 84% of them singletons, with under 9.5% in the top ten. Germline V CDR1 and CDR2: SGHDT, YYEEEE. This CDR3 is built from 15 residues. V was pared by 4 bases and J by 8 bases, with 7 bases of the junction left unmatched. This clone has more than one count but fewer than ten. This receptor was taken from a woman of 80 years or more in a cohort sampled during active or convalescent COVID-19. This sequence joins TRBV5-6 and TRBJ2-1; TRBD1 matches 12 bases. The specimen sequenced was peripheral blood. The CDR3 DNA reads as TGTGCCAGCAGCCTGACCGGGACAGGGGGCGATGAGCAGTTCTTC. Translation: CASSLTGTGGDEQFF.